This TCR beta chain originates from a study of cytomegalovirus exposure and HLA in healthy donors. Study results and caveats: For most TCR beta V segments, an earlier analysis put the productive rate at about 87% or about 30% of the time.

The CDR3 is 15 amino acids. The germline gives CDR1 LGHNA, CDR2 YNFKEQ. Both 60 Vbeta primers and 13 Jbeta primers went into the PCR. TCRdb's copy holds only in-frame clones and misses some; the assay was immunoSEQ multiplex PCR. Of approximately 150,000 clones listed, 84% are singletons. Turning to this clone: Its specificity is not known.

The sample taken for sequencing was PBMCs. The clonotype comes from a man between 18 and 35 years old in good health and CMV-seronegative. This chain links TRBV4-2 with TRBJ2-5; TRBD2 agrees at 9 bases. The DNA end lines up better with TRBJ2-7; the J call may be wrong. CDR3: CASSQETSGSYEQYF. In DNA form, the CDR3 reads TGTGCCAGCAGCCAAGAGACTAGCGGCTCCTACGAGCAGTACTTC.